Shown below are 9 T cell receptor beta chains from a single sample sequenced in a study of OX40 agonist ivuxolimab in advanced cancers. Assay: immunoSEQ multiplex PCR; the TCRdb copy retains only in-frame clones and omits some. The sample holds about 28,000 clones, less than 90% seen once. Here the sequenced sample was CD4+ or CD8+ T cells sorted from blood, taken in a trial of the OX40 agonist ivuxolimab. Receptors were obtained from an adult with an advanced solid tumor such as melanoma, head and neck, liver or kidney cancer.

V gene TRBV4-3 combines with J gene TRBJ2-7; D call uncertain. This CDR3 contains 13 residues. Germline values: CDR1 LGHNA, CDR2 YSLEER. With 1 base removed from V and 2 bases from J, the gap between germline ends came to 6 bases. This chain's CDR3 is CASSQARTYEQYF. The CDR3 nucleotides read TGCGCCAGCAGCCAAGCACGTACCTACGAGCAGTACTTC.

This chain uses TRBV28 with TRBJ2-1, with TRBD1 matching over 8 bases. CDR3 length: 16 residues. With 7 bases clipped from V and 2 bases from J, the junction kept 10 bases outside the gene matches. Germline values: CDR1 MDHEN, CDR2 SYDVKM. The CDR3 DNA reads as TGTGCCAGCATCCTAGGGTCAGGGGGCGCCTACAATGAGCAGTTCTTC. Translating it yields CASILGSGGAYNEQFF.

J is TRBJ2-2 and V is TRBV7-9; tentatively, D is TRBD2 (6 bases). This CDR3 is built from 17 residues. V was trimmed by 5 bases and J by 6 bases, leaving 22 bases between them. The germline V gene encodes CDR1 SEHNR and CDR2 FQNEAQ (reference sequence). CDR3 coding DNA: TGTGCCAGCAGCCCCGCACGTACGGGACTCCGCGCCGGGGAGCTGTTTTTT. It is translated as CASSPARTGLRAGELFF.

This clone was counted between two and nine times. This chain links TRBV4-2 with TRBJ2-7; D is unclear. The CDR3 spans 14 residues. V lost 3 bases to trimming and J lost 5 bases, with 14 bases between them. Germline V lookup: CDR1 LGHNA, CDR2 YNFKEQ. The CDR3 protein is CASSHLSPLHEQYF. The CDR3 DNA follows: TGTGCCAGCAGCCACCTCTCCCCCCTACACGAGCAGTACTTC.

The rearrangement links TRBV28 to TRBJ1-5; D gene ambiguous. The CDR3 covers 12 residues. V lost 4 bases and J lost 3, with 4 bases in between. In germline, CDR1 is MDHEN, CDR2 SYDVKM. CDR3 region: CASSWDNQPQHF. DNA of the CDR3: TGTGCCAGCAGTTGGGACAATCAGCCCCAGCATTTT.

The CDR3 loop is CASSLAYPERDLKYEQYF. As DNA, the CDR3 is TGTGCCAGCAGCTTAGCGTATCCCGAGCGGGACCTAAAGTACGAGCAGTACTTC. The genes are TRBV7-2 and TRBJ2-7, with TRBD2 identical over 7 bases. With V trimmed by 0 bases and J by 4 bases, 15 bases remained unmatched. CDR3 length equals 18 residues. CDR1 and CDR2 from the germline V gene are SGHTA and FQGNSA.

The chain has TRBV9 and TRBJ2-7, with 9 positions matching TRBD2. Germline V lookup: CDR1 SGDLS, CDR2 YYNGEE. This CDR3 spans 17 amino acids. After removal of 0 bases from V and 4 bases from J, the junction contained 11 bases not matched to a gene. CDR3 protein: CASSVGGGRTSVYEQYF. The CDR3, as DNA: TGTGCCAGCAGCGTAGGAGGAGGCCGGACTAGCGTATACGAGCAGTACTTC.

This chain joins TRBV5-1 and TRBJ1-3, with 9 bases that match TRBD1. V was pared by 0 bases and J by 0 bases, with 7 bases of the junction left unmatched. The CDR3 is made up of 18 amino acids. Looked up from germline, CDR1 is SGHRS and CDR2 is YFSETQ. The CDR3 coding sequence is TGCGCCAGCAGCTTGGCCGGACAGGGGACTCACTCTGGAAACACCATATATTTT. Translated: CASSLAGQGTHSGNTIYF.

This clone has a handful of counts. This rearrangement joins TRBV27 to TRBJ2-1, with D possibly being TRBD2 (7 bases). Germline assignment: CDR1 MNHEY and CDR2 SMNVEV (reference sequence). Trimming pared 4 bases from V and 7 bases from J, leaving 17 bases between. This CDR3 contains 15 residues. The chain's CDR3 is CASSWGGGGLNEQFF. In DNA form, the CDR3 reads TGTGCCAGCAGTTGGGGAGGGGGAGGGCTAAATGAGCAGTTCTTC.